The 20 T cell receptor beta chains below come from one sample, sequenced in a study of T cells in Graves' hyperthyroidism and ophthalmopathy. TCR beta CDR3 regions were amplified from RNA transcripts. When the TCR CDR3 underwent first-round RT-PCR, the HTBI primer set was used. Via MiXCR, TCRdb re-called the multiplex PCR reads, giving one row per CDR3 protein. The table shows approximately 300,000 distinct CDR3 sequences, with about a sixth occurring only once. The sequencing input was blood. All receptors derive from a woman aged 55-69 years with Graves' ophthalmopathy.

This clonotype was detected ten times or more. The chain is built from TRBV6-1 and TRBJ2-7, with TRBD1 matching over 8 bases. This CDR3 region has 17 residues. From germline, CDR1 is MNHNS and CDR2 SASEGT. V was clipped by 4 bases and J by 2 bases; unmatched bases: 13. The CDR3 loop is CASSGPGGAGLAYEQYF. In DNA form, the CDR3 reads TGTGCCAGCAGTGGGCCAGGGGGCGCGGGTCTGGCCTACGAGCAGTACTTC.

This sequence joins TRBV7-2 and TRBJ2-5; D perhaps matches TRBD1 (6 bases). V lost 0 bases and J 5 bases, leaving 13 bases between the germline ends. The CDR3 length is 15 residues. From germline, CDR1 is SGHTA and CDR2 FQGNSA. CDR3 amino acids: CASSLASGAGETQYF. The CDR3 region has the DNA TGTGCCAGCAGCTTAGCGTCAGGGGCAGGGGAGACCCAGTACTTC.

This clonotype was picked up a small number of times. The CDR3 is CASSLELGARAGELFF. DNA for the CDR3: TGTGCCAGCAGCTTGGAGTTGGGGGCAAGGGCCGGGGAGCTGTTTTTT. This chain uses TRBV5-6 with TRBJ2-2; D possibly corresponds to TRBD1 (6 bases). V gave up 0 bases and J gave up 6 bases, with 15 bases separating them. Germline values: CDR1 SGHDT, CDR2 YYEEEE. The CDR3 has 16 amino acids.

In this sample, this clonotype turned up once. The V gene is TRBV20-1, the J gene TRBJ2-1; 9 bases align to TRBD2. With 2 bases clipped from V and 3 bases from J, the junction kept 2 bases outside the gene matches. CDR1 DFQATT and CDR2 SNEGSKA come from the germline V gene (reference sequence). The CDR3 has 14 amino acids. The CDR3 DNA sequence: TGCAGTGCTAGACCTAGCGGGAACTACAATGAGCAGTTCTTC. Translation: CSARPSGNYNEQFF.

There are many counts of this clonotype. The chain is built from TRBV7-3 and TRBJ2-1; D unclear. The V and J ends lost 5 bases and 6 bases respectively, with 11 bases between them. Germline V lookup: CDR1 SGHTA, CDR2 FQGTGA. This CDR3 is 13 amino acids long. The DNA of the CDR3 is TGTGCCAGCAGCCTAGGAGTTTTCAATGAGCAGTTCTTC. Protein sequence: CASSLGVFNEQFF.

For this clonotype: A single base separates this from a much larger clone, so it may be a read error. This CDR3 reads CASSKETGGVPDTQYF. The CDR3 DNA reads TGTGCCAGCAGTAAAGAGACAGGGGGCGTCCCAGATACGCAGTATTTT. V is TRBV6-1 and J is TRBJ2-3; TRBD1 matches 10 bases. From germline, CDR1 is MNHNS and CDR2 SASEGT. CDR3 length: 16 amino acids. With V trimmed by 5 bases and J by 4 bases, 9 bases remained unmatched.

This sequence joins TRBV29-1 and TRBJ2-5; 15 nucleotides match TRBD2. The length of the CDR3 is 17 residues. Germline lookup yields CDR1 SQVTM and CDR2 ANQGSEA. J gave up 1 base and V 6 bases, and 9 bases lay outside the gene matches. CDR3 in DNA: TGCAGCGTCGATGGACTAGCGGGAGGGCCCTCCCAAGAGACCCAGTACTTC. Translated, it gives CSVDGLAGGPSQETQYF.

This clonotype was picked up many times. The chain joins TRBV5-5 to TRBJ1-2, with no clear D. CDR1 is SGHKS and CDR2 is YYEKEE in the germline V gene (reference sequence). Between the trimmed V and J ends, which lost 0 bases and 4 bases, there was a span of 7 bases. CDR3 length: 13 amino acids. Here the CDR3 DNA reads TGTGCCAGCAGCTTGGGGCCGCCCTATGGCTACACCTTC. This codes for CASSLGPPYGYTF.

This clonotype was detected many times. The V call is TRBV2, the J call TRBJ1-1, with D possibly TRBD1 on 5 matching bases. The CDR3 has 13 residues. Trimming took off 3 bases at V and 3 bases at J, with 8 bases between the two ends. The germline gives CDR1 SNHLY, CDR2 FYNNEI. CDR3 nucleotides: TGTGCCAGCAGTGAGATACAGGACACTGAAGCTTTCTTT. Its protein product is CASSEIQDTEAFF.

On this clonotype itself: Since the CDR3 does not end with the conserved phenylalanine or tryptophan, this likely comes from a read error. The gene calls are TRBV5-1 and TRBJ1-1; no definite D call. The length of the CDR3 is 15 residues. Germline-derived CDR1 and CDR2 are SGHRS and YFSETQ. Trimming stripped 1 base from V and 0 bases from J, with 10 bases between. CDR3 sequence (DNA): TGCGCCAGCAGCTTGTTCGCCGGCGTGAACACTGAAGCTTTCCTT. It specifies CASSLFAGVNTEAFL.

This clonotype was observed many times. The V call is TRBV18, the J call TRBJ1-5; no definite D call. Trimming removed 5 bases at V and 7 bases at J, with 12 bases between. Germline V gives CDR1 KGHSH, CDR2 LQKENI. The CDR3 is 13 amino acids. This CDR3 is CASSSGPHQPQHF. For the CDR3, the DNA is TGTGCCAGCTCATCCGGTCCTCACCAGCCCCAGCATTTT.

This clonotype was observed many times. The gene calls are TRBV7-9 and TRBJ2-1, with D unclear. The V and J ends lost 1 base and 6 bases respectively, with 7 bases between them. CDR1 is SEHNR, CDR2 FQNEAQ, per germline (reference sequence). The CDR3 length is 13 residues. The CDR3 bases are TGTGCCAGCAGCTTAGGGACCCGCAATGAGCAGTTCTTC. It is translated as CASSLGTRNEQFF.

The J gene is TRBJ2-1, the V gene TRBV4-1; 9 nucleotides match TRBD1. Germline V gene lookup returns CDR1 MGHRA and CDR2 YSYEKL. There are 15 residues in the CDR3. J was trimmed by 8 bases and V by 4 bases; bases with no gene match: 9. The CDR3 DNA is TGCGCCAGCAGCCTCCGGGACAGGGACTTAGATGAGCAGTTCTTC. This sequence encodes CASSLRDRDLDEQFF.

In its sample, this clonotype was seen many times. V is TRBV25-1 and J is TRBJ1-1, with D perhaps TRBD1 (5 bases). V was shortened by 3 bases and J by 3 bases, with 20 bases between the two germline ends. The CDR3 extends over 17 amino acids. Germline CDR1 reads MGHDK; CDR2 reads SYGVNS. The DNA for the CDR3 is TGTGCCAGCAGTGAGACCGGGACGTCAGTTTATCACACTGAAGCTTTCTTT. This codes for CASSETGTSVYHTEAFF.

This clonotype was detected only a few times. The chain has TRBV7-2 and TRBJ2-1, with TRBD2 matching 9 bases. Germline CDR1 SGHTA, CDR2 FQGNSA. The CDR3 runs 15 residues. V lost 5 bases to trimming and J lost 3 bases; unmatched junction nucleotides: 5. The CDR3 DNA sequence: TGTGCCAGCAGCCGTAGCGGGGGAAACTACAATGAGCAGTTCTTC. Amino acid sequence: CASSRSGGNYNEQFF.

This rearrangement joins TRBV30 to TRBJ1-2; TRBD1 matches 7 bases. The length of the CDR3 is 15 residues. Per the germline V gene, CDR1 is GTSNPN and CDR2 is SVGIG (reference sequence). Trimming removed 3 bases from V and 3 bases from J; junction bases left unmatched: 10. CDR3 sequence: CAWSWGQPGDYGYTF. The CDR3 DNA reads as TGTGCCTGGAGCTGGGGACAGCCCGGAGACTATGGCTACACCTTC. The entire variable domain, with the rest obtained from reference TRBV30 and TRBJ1-2, is as follows: SQTIHQWPATLVQPVGSPLSLECTVEGTSNPNLYWYRQAAGRGLQLLFYSVGIGQISSEVPQNLSASRPQDRQFILSSKKLLLSDSGFYLCAWSWGQPGDYGYTFGSGTRLTVV.

This clonotype was counted between two and nine times. V gene TRBV6-1 combines with J gene TRBJ2-7; D possibly corresponds to TRBD2 (5 bases). V was clipped by 6 bases and J by 6 bases, with 15 bases between them. The CDR3 totals 13 residues. Germline lookup yields CDR1 MNHNS and CDR2 SASEGT. In nucleotides, the CDR3 is TGTGCCAGCAGAATCCCCACCAGCGGCGAGCAGTACTTC. Amino acids: CASRIPTSGEQYF.

This clonotype has more than one count but fewer than ten. The J gene is TRBJ2-1, the V gene TRBV10-3, with 7 bases that match TRBD2. Trimming took 3 bases from V and 7 from J; bases not matched to a gene: 6. This CDR3 spans 14 amino acids. Looked up from germline, CDR1 is ENHRY and CDR2 is SYGVKD. CDR3 nucleotides: TGTGCCATCAGTGAACGGGGGGAAGCTAATGAGCAGTTCTTC. Translated: CAISERGEANEQFF.

This clonotype was observed at least ten times. The V and J genes are TRBV6-2 or TRBV6-3 and TRBJ2-7; 8 bases are a match to TRBD1. Per germline, CDR1 MNHEY and CDR2 SVGEGT. J gave up 2 bases and V 6 bases, and 9 bases lay outside the gene matches. The CDR3 is 15 residues long. The CDR3 sequence is CASRKTPGQAYEQYF. Written as DNA, the CDR3 is TGTGCCAGCAGAAAAACGCCGGGACAGGCCTACGAGCAGTACTTC.

Ten or more counts support this clonotype. The CDR3 coding sequence is TGTGCCAGCAGCTTAGGCCTAGGGTTCACAGATACGCAGTATTTT. Translated, it gives CASSLGLGFTDTQYF. The chain employs TRBV13 and TRBJ2-3; D remains unclear. The CDR3 runs to 15 residues. Germline lookup yields CDR1 PRHDT and CDR2 FYEKMQ (reference sequence). V was trimmed by 0 bases and J by 2 bases, leaving 9 bases between them.